These 29 T cell receptor beta chains originate from one sample sequenced in a study of blood T cell repertoires in COVID-19. Data came from immunoSEQ multiplex PCR; TCRdb stores just in-frame clones and leaves some out. The sample includes about 65,000 clones, approximately 80% of them seen just once. Input material: peripheral blood. The receptors originated from a man in his forties or fifties with COVID-19, enrolled during active disease.

J is TRBJ2-7 and V is TRBV18; the match to TRBD1 covers 7 bases. V was clipped by 3 bases and J by 3 bases; unmatched bases: 14. Germline V gives CDR1 KGHSH, CDR2 LQKENI. CDR3 size: 17 residues. CDR3 loop: CASSPRDSLLGGYEQYF. The DNA for the CDR3 is TGTGCCAGCTCACCCCGGGACAGTCTATTAGGGGGCTACGAGCAGTACTTC.

The chain joins TRBV5-5 to TRBJ2-1; D is uncertain. CDR1 is SGHKS and CDR2 is YYEKEE in the germline V gene (reference sequence). Trimming left V 3 bases short and J 9 bases short, with 13 bases between. This CDR3 is 13 amino acids long. CDR3 DNA sequence: TGTGCCAGCAGCTATTCGGAGTATGGTGAGCAGTTCTTC. It codes for CASSYSEYGEQFF.

This clone showed up just a few times. The rearrangement links TRBV6-5 to TRBJ1-2, with 11 bases matching TRBD1. The germline V gene encodes CDR1 MNHEY and CDR2 SVGAGI. The CDR3 loop spans 16 amino acids. The ends lost 2 bases at V and 3 bases at J; junction bases unmatched: 5. The CDR3 sequence is CASSYGGQGADYGYTF. The CDR3 nucleotides are TGTGCCAGCAGTTACGGAGGACAGGGGGCGGACTATGGCTACACCTTC.

This clone was detected once. This chain joins TRBV11-2 and TRBJ1-2; D unclear. Trimming stripped 2 bases from V and 8 bases from J, with 9 bases between. In germline, CDR1 is SGHAT, CDR2 FQNNGV. The CDR3 extends over 12 amino acids. The CDR3 loop is CASSLLSRGYTF. CDR3 in DNA: TGTGCCAGCAGCTTATTGTCGAGAGGCTACACCTTC.

The chain links TRBV4-2 to TRBJ2-1; TRBD2 is a possible D gene (6 bases). The CDR3 covers 15 residues. Germline CDR1 reads LGHNA; CDR2 reads YNFKEQ. Trimming stripped 1 base from V and 10 bases from J, with 17 bases between. CDR3 DNA: TGTGCCAGCAGCCAAGTTCAAGCGGGCCTATCAGAGCAGTTCTTC. Encoded protein: CASSQVQAGLSEQFF.

V gene TRBV3-1 (or the pseudogene TRBV3-2) combines with J gene TRBJ1-5, with 7 positions matching TRBD1. Per the germline V gene, CDR1 is LGHDT and CDR2 is YNNKEL (reference sequence). V lost 6 bases to trimming and J lost 2 bases; unmatched junction nucleotides: 1. The CDR3 totals 13 residues. The CDR3 here is CASRGTGNQPQHF. The DNA for the CDR3 is TGTGCCAGCAGAGGGACAGGCAATCAGCCCCAGCATTTT.

This sequence joins TRBV5-5 and TRBJ2-4, with 9 bases lining up with TRBD2. The germline V gene has CDR1 SGHKS and CDR2 YYEKEE (reference sequence). The CDR3 sequence is 14 residues long. With V trimmed by 1 base and J by 7 bases, 3 bases remained unmatched. The CDR3 is CASSLSLAGNIQYF. CDR3 coding DNA: TGTGCCAGCAGCTTGTCCCTAGCGGGGAACATTCAGTACTTC.

J is TRBJ1-2 and V is TRBV18, with D perhaps TRBD1 (5 bases). CDR1 is KGHSH and CDR2 is LQKENI in the germline V gene. Trimming cost V 2 bases and J 8 bases, with 18 bases left between them. The CDR3 consists of 15 residues. This chain's CDR3 is CASSPTGKNYGGYTF. The CDR3 DNA is TGTGCCAGCTCACCAACAGGAAAAAACTATGGCGGCTACACCTTC. The full variable domain, in which reference TRBV18 and TRBJ1-2 provide the parts outside the CDR3, is NAGVMQNPRHLVRRRGQEARLRCSPMKGHSHVYWYRQLPEEGLKFMVYLQKENIIDESGMPKERFSAEFPKEGPSILRIQQVVRGDSAAYFCASSPTGKNYGGYTFGSGTRLTVV.

This clone was observed a few times. The chain links TRBV15 to TRBJ2-7, with 11 nucleotides matching TRBD2. The germline CDR1 and CDR2 sequences are LNHNV and YYDKDF (reference sequence). This CDR3 is 15 amino acids long. V was clipped by 0 bases and J by 2 bases; unmatched bases: 0. The CDR3 DNA reads TGTGCCACCAGCAGAGATAGCGGGAGGGCCTACGAGCAGTACTTC. Its protein product is CATSRDSGRAYEQYF.

V and J are TRBV19 and TRBJ2-3; the match to TRBD2 covers 10 bases. The germline CDR1 and CDR2 sequences are LNHDA and SQIVND (reference sequence). The CDR3 extends over 16 amino acids. The trim removed 6 bases at V and 4 bases at J, leaving 10 bases unmatched. In nucleotides, the CDR3 is TGTGCCAGTAGCAGCGGGAGGGCCCGGTTCGCAGATACGCAGTATTTT. Protein: CASSSGRARFADTQYF. The variable domain in full, with the rest retrieved from reference TRBV19 and TRBJ2-3, is DGGITQSPKYLFRKEGQNVTLSCEQNLNHDAMYWYRQDPGQGLRLIYYSQIVNDFQKGDIAEGYSVSREKKESFPLTVTSAQKNPTAFYLCASSSGRARFADTQYFGPGTRLTVL.

The CDR3 is CASSSFTLAGYNEQFF. As DNA, the CDR3 is TGTGCCAGCAGTTCGTTCACACTAGCGGGATACAATGAGCAGTTCTTC. The V and J genes are TRBV7-3 and TRBJ2-1; TRBD2 aligns across 10 bases. V was pared by 6 bases and J by 4 bases, with 9 bases of the junction left unmatched. This CDR3 has 16 amino acids. The germline CDR1 and CDR2 sequences are SGHTA and FQGTGA.

V gene TRBV3-1 (or the pseudogene TRBV3-2) combines with J gene TRBJ2-3; 7 bases fit TRBD2. Trimming at V came to 8 bases and at J to 4 bases, leaving 6 bases not matched to a gene. CDR1 is LGHDT and CDR2 is YNNKEL in the germline V gene (reference sequence). This CDR3 comprises 13 residues. This chain's CDR3 is CASAGVVPDTQYF. The CDR3 nucleotides read TGTGCCAGCGCGGGAGTCGTGCCAGATACGCAGTATTTT.

The chain carries TRBV5-1 and TRBJ1-3; TRBD1 agrees at 7 bases. This CDR3 region has 17 residues. Germline CDR1 reads SGHRS; CDR2 reads YFSETQ. V trimming: 3 bases; J trimming: 1 base; junction bases outside the gene matches: 10. The CDR3 reads CASSSTLQTGSGNTIYF. The CDR3, as DNA: TGCGCCAGCAGCTCCACACTCCAGACAGGGTCTGGAAACACCATATATTTT.

V and J are TRBV5-1 and TRBJ2-7, with TRBD1 as a possible D gene (5 bases). The CDR3 consists of 13 residues. Germline loops: CDR1 SGHRS, CDR2 YFSETQ. Trimming took 0 bases from V and 3 from J, leaving 7 bases between them. The CDR3 DNA reads TGCGCCAGCAGCTTGGAGGGGCGCTACGAGCAGTACTTC. The encoded protein is CASSLEGRYEQYF.

The rearrangement links TRBV30 to TRBJ1-6; weak D call: TRBD1 (6 bases). CDR1 is GTSNPN, CDR2 SVGIG, per germline (reference sequence). Deletions cut 3 bases from V and 7 bases from J, with 10 bases between. CDR3 size: 13 residues. The CDR3 DNA sequence: TGTGCCTGGAGAGGGGGGGGGAATTCACCCCTCCACTTT. Its translation is CAWRGGGNSPLHF.

This clone was recorded only once. The chain recombines TRBV7-3 with TRBJ1-1, with a tentative D call TRBD1 (6 bases). The V end was cut by 5 bases, the J end by 1 base, with 11 bases between. From germline, CDR1 is SGHTA and CDR2 FQGTGA. The CDR3 loop spans 14 amino acids. The DNA of the CDR3 is TGTGCCAGCAGCCAACAGGGAAGGAACACTGAAGCTTTCTTT. Translated, it gives CASSQQGRNTEAFF.

The rearrangement joins TRBV6-5 to TRBJ1-4, with D perhaps matching TRBD1 (6 bases). From germline, CDR1 is MNHEY and CDR2 SVGAGI. The CDR3 runs to 15 residues. V dropped 7 bases and J dropped 1 base, with 13 bases sitting between them. The CDR3 DNA reads as TGTGCCAGCACGCATAGGGGGAGAACTAATGAAAAACTGTTTTTT. This gives the protein CASTHRGRTNEKLFF.

The chain uses TRBV6-5 and TRBJ2-1, with TRBD2 as a possible D gene (5 bases). CDR1 is MNHEY and CDR2 is SVGAGI in the germline V gene. Trimming pared 7 bases from V and 3 bases from J, leaving 13 bases between. This CDR3 spans 14 amino acids. The CDR3 spells CASTRVANYNEQFF. DNA for the CDR3: TGTGCCAGCACCCGGGTAGCGAACTACAATGAGCAGTTCTTC.

The CDR3 nucleotides read TGTGCCAGCAGCTTATTTGCACTGAGGAACACTGAAGCTTTCTTT. It is translated as CASSLFALRNTEAFF. The J gene is TRBJ1-1, the V gene TRBV7-2; no reliable D call. The germline V gene encodes CDR1 SGHTA and CDR2 FQGNSA. Trimming took off 2 bases at V and 1 base at J, with 11 bases between the two ends. The CDR3 extends over 15 amino acids.

The V gene is TRBV6-2 or TRBV6-3, the J gene TRBJ2-7; possible D gene TRBD2, 5 bases. The CDR3 consists of 13 residues. V was pared by 0 bases and J by 7 bases, with 10 bases between. The germline gives CDR1 MNHEY, CDR2 SVGEGT. The CDR3 here is CASSYSESGEQYF. The DNA for the CDR3 is TGTGCCAGCAGTTACTCGGAATCGGGAGAGCAGTACTTC.

V gene TRBV24-1 combines with J gene TRBJ2-5, with 9 positions matching TRBD2. The V gene end was trimmed by 4 bases and the J gene end by 2 bases; junction bases not matched to a gene: 4. The CDR3 extends over 15 amino acids. Germline V gene sequence: CDR1 KGHDR, CDR2 SFDVKD. Here the CDR3 reads CATSDLLAGQETQYF. The CDR3 DNA reads as TGTGCCACCAGTGACCTGCTAGCGGGACAAGAGACCCAGTACTTC.

This chain joins TRBV11-2 and TRBJ1-3, with 8 bases aligning to TRBD1. Germline CDR1 and CDR2: SGHAT and FQNNGV. Unmatched junction bases numbered 11, after V lost 3 bases and J lost 7 bases. The CDR3 loop spans 16 amino acids. CDR3 sequence (DNA): TGTGCCAGCAGCTTTACGGCTCCAGGGGGCGGGAACACCATATATTTT. Its translation: CASSFTAPGGGNTIYF. The full variable domain, rest sourced from reference TRBV11-2 and TRBJ1-3, is EAGVAQSPRYKIIEKRQSVAFWCNPISGHATLYWYQQILGQGPKLLIQFQNNGVVDDSQLPKDRFSAERLKGVDSTLKIQPAKLEDSAVYLCASSFTAPGGGNTIYFGEGSWLTVV.

This clone was seen once. V and J are TRBV29-1 and TRBJ2-3, with no clear D. The CDR3 contains 14 residues. The germline V gene has CDR1 SQVTM and CDR2 ANQGSEA. With 4 bases removed from V and 0 bases from J, the gap between germline ends came to 11 bases. The CDR3 here is CSVAASWSTDTQYF. In DNA, the CDR3 is TGCAGCGTTGCCGCCAGTTGGAGCACAGATACGCAGTATTTT.

The chain links TRBV27 to TRBJ2-1, with TRBD2 as a possible D gene (7 bases). Between the trimmed V and J ends, which lost 3 bases and 6 bases, there was a span of 9 bases. CDR3 length equals 13 residues. Germline assignment: CDR1 MNHEY and CDR2 SMNVEV (reference sequence). CDR3 in DNA: TGTGCCAGCAGTTTGGGGGGGGCCAATGAGCAGTTCTTC. This gives the protein CASSLGGANEQFF.

This chain uses TRBV19 with TRBJ2-5, with 9 bases identical to TRBD2. The CDR3 loop spans 17 amino acids. Looked up from germline, CDR1 is LNHDA and CDR2 is SQIVND (reference sequence). V was clipped by 3 bases and J by 5 bases; unmatched bases: 13. CDR3 residues: CASSMLAGGPGGETQYF. CDR3 nucleotides: TGTGCCAGTAGTATGCTTGCGGGAGGGCCCGGGGGGGAGACCCAGTACTTC.

The rearrangement uses TRBV27 and TRBJ1-4; D not certain. Germline assignment: CDR1 MNHEY and CDR2 SMNVEV (reference sequence). The length of the CDR3 is 14 residues. V was pared by 5 bases and J by 5 bases, with 12 bases between. The CDR3 nucleotides are TGTGCCAGCAGTCCCCGACAAAGGAATGAAAAACTGTTTTTT. The encoded protein is CASSPRQRNEKLFF.

The chain employs TRBV7-8 and TRBJ2-1; D possibly corresponds to TRBD2 (6 bases). The CDR3 sequence is 15 residues long. Germline-derived CDR1 and CDR2 are SGHVS and FQNEAQ. V lost 1 base, J lost 4 bases, and 11 bases lay in between. In nucleotides, the CDR3 is TGTGCCAGCAGCTTAGTGGGGACTGGATACAATGAGCAGTTCTTC. Translation gives CASSLVGTGYNEQFF. The full variable domain, completed using reference TRBV7-8 and TRBJ2-1, is GAGVSQSPRYKVAKRGQDVALRCDPISGHVSLFWYQQALGQGPEFLTYFQNEAQLDKSGLPSDRFFAERPEGSVSTLKIQRTQQEDSAVYLCASSLVGTGYNEQFFGPGTRLTVL.

This clone has a single count. V usage is TRBV5-1 and J usage is TRBJ1-1, with D possibly TRBD1 on 5 matching bases. This CDR3 contains 14 residues. Trimming pared 4 bases from V and 3 bases from J, leaving 13 bases between. Germline lookup yields CDR1 SGHRS and CDR2 YFSETQ. The CDR3 loop is CASSGGQGYTEAFF. CDR3 DNA sequence: TGCGCCAGCAGCGGTGGGCAGGGCTACACTGAAGCTTTCTTT.

The chain employs TRBV2 and TRBJ2-7; 7 nucleotides align to TRBD1. Looked up from germline, CDR1 is SNHLY and CDR2 is FYNNEI. The CDR3 has 14 amino acids. Trimming removed 5 bases from V and 6 bases from J; junction bases left unmatched: 10. The CDR3 is CASSFSDRVGEQYF. The CDR3 nucleotides read TGTGCCAGCAGTTTCTCCGACAGGGTTGGCGAGCAGTACTTC.